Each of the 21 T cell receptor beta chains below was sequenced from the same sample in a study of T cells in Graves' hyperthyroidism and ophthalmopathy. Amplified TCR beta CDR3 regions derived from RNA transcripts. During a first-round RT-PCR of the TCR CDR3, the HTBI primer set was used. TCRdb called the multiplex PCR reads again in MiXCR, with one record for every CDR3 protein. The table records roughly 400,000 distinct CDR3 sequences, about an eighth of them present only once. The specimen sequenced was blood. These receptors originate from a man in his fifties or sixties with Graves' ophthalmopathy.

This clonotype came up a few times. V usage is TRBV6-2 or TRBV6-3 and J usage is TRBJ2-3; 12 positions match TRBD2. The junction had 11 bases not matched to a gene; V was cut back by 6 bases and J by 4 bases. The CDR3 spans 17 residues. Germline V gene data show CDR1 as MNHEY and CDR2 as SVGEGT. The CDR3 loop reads CASSPDGLAGLADTQYF. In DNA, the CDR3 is TGTGCCAGCAGCCCGGACGGACTAGCGGGATTGGCAGATACGCAGTATTTT.

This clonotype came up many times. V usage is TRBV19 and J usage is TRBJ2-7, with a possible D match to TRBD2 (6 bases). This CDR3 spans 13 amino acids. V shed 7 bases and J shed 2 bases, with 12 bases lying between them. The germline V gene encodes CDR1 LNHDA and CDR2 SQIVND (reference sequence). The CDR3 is CASNRGDAYEQYF. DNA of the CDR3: TGTGCCAGTAATCGCGGGGACGCCTACGAGCAGTACTTC.

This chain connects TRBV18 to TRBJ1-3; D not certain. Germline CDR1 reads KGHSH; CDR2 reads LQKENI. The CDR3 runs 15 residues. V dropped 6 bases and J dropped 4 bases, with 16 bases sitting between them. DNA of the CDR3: TGTGCCAGCTCCCCTGGGAAAGGGTCCGGAAACACCATATATTTT. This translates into CASSPGKGSGNTIYF. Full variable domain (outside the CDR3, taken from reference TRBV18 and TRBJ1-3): NAGVMQNPRHLVRRRGQEARLRCSPMKGHSHVYWYRQLPEEGLKFMVYLQKENIIDESGMPKERFSAEFPKEGPSILRIQQVVRGDSAAYFCASSPGKGSGNTIYFGEGSWLTVV.

In DNA form, the CDR3 reads TGTGCCAGCAGTACCCGACAGGGGAAGAGGGAGCAGTACTTC. This encodes CASSTRQGKREQYF. This chain links TRBV27 with TRBJ2-7; 8 nucleotides match TRBD1. Looked up from germline, CDR1 is MNHEY and CDR2 is SMNVEV (reference sequence). V was clipped by 5 bases and J by 7 bases; unmatched bases: 10. The CDR3 consists of 14 residues.

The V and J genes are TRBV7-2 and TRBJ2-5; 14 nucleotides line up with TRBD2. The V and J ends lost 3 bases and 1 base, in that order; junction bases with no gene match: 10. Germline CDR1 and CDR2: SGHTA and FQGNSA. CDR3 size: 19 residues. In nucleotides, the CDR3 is TGTGCCAGCAGCTTGGCCCCGGGACTAGCGGGAGACACCCAAGAGACCCAGTACTTC. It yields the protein CASSLAPGLAGDTQETQYF.

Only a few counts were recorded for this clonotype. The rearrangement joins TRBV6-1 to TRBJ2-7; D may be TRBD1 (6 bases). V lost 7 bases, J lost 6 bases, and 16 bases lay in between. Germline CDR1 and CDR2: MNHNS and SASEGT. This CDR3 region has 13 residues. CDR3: CASTGTPLPEQYF. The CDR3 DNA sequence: TGTGCCAGCACGGGGACACCCCTTCCCGAGCAGTACTTC.

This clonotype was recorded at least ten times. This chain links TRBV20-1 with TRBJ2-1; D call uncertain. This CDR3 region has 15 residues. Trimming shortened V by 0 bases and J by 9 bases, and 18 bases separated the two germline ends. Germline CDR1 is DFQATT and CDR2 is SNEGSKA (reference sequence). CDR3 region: CSARDLRRPSSEQFF. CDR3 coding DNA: TGCAGTGCTAGAGATCTAAGGAGACCGTCCAGTGAGCAGTTCTTC.

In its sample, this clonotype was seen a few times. CDR3 coding DNA: TGTGCCATCCGAGACGGGGACAGTGGAAATGAAAAACTGTTTTTT. It is translated as CAIRDGDSGNEKLFF. The chain combines TRBV10-3 with TRBJ1-4; 7 bases align to TRBD1. Germline lookup yields CDR1 ENHRY and CDR2 SYGVKD. The CDR3 is made up of 15 amino acids. Trimming cost V 8 bases and J 5 bases; bases outside gene matches: 11.

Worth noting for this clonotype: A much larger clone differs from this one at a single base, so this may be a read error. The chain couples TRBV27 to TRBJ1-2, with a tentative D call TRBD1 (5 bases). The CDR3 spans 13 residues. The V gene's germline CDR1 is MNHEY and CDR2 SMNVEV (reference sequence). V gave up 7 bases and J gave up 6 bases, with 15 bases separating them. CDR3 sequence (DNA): TGTGCCAGCACGCCCCGGGACGGGCATGGCTACACCTTC. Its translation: CASTPRDGHGYTF.

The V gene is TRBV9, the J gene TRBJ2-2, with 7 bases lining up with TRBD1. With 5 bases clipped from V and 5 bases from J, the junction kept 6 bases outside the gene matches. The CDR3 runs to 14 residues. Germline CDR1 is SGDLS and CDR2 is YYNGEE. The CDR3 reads CASRRDRDTGELFF. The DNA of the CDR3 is TGTGCCAGCAGACGAGACAGGGATACCGGGGAGCTGTTTTTT.

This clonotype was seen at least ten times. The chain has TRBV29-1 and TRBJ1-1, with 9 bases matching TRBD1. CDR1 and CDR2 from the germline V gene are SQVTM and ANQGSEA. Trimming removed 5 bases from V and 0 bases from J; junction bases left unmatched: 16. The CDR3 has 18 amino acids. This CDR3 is CSVPGQGLARKMNTEAFF. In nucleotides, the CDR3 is TGCAGCGTTCCGGGACAGGGCCTAGCAAGAAAGATGAACACTGAAGCTTTCTTT.

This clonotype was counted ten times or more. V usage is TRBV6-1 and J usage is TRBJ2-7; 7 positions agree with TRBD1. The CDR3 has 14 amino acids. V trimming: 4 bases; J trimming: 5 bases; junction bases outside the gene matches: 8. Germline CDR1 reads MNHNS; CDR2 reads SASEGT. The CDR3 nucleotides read TGTGCCAGCAGTGCCCTGACAGGGTTCGACGAGCAGTACTTC. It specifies CASSALTGFDEQYF.

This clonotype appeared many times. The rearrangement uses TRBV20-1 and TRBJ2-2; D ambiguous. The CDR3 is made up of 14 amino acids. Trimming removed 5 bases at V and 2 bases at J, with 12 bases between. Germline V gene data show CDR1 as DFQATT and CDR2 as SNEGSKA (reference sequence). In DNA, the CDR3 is TGCAGTGCTCGACCGCCTGGTAACACCGGGGAGCTGTTTTTT. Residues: CSARPPGNTGELFF.

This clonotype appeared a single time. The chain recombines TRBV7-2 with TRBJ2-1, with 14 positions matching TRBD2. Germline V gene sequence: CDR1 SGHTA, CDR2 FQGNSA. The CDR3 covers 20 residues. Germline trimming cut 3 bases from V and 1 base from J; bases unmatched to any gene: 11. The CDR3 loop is CASSLAPGLAGVPSYNEQFF. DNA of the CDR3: TGTGCCAGCAGCTTGGCCCCGGGACTAGCGGGAGTTCCGTCCTACAATGAGCAGTTCTTC.

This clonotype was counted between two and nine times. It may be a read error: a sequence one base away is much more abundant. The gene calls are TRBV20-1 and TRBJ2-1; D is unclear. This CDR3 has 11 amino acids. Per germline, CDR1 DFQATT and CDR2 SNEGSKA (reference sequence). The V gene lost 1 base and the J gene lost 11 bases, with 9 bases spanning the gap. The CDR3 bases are TGCAGTGCTAGAGGGGTGCATAAGCAGTTCTTC. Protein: CSARGVHKQFF.

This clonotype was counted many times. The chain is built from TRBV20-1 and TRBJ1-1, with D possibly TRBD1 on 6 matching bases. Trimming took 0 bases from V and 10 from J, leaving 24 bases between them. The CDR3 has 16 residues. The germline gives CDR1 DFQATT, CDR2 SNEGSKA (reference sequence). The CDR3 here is CSARDPDTGQAGVAFF. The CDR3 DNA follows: TGCAGTGCTAGAGACCCAGATACAGGGCAGGCTGGAGTAGCTTTCTTT.

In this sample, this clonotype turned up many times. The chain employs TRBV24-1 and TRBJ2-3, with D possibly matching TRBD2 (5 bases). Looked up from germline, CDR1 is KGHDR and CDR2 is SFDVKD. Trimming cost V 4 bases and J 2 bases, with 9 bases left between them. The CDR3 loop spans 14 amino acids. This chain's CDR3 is CATSERAFTDTQYF. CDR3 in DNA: TGTGCCACCAGTGAGCGGGCATTCACAGATACGCAGTATTTT.

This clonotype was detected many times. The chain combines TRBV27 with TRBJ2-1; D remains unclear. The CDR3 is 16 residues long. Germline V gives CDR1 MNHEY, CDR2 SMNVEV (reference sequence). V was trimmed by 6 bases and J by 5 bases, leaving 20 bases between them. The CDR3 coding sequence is TGTGCCAGCAGCCCGTACGAGACCTGGAAGAACAATGAGCAGTTCTTC. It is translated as CASSPYETWKNNEQFF.

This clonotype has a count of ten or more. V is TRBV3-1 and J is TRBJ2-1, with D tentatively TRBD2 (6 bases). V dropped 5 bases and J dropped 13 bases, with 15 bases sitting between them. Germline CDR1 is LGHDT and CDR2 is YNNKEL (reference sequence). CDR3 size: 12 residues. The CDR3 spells CASSDHLGGQFF. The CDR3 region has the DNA TGTGCCAGCAGCGACCACTTGGGGGGTCAGTTCTTC.

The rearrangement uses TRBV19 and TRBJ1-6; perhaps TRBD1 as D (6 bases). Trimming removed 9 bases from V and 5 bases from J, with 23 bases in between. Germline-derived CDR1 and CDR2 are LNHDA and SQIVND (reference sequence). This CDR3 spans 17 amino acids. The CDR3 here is CARRPSTRDKNNSPLHF. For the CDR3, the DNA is TGTGCCAGACGACCGTCCACCCGGGACAAGAATAATTCACCCCTCCACTTT.

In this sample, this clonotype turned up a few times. The CDR3 spells CSARDALSGQPQHF. The CDR3 DNA follows: TGCAGTGCTAGAGACGCCCTCTCGGGTCAGCCCCAGCATTTT. The genes are TRBV20-1 and TRBJ1-5, with D uncertain. The germline V and J ends were trimmed by 0 bases and 6 bases, with 12 bases remaining between them. This CDR3 is built from 14 residues. CDR1 and CDR2 (germline): DFQATT, SNEGSKA (reference sequence).